This T cell receptor beta chain was obtained from a study of T cell responses to AZD1222 COVID-19 vaccine. This clone has just one count. What it recognizes is unknown. Study findings and constraints: Nearly half of unique spike-specific TCRs reportedly avoided B.1.351 and B.1.1.7 mutated regions. Seropositive status at baseline applied to only five or six AZD1222 recipients.

Assay used: immunoSEQ multiplex PCR; TCRdb lists only in-frame clones, some missing. The data contain roughly 96,000 clones, roughly 90% of them singletons. Germline V lookup: CDR1 SGHAT, CDR2 FQNNGV. The germline V and J ends were trimmed by 5 bases and 3 bases, with 18 bases remaining between them. There are 16 residues in the CDR3. This sequence was found in an adult in good health. This chain links TRBV11-2 with TRBJ2-3; possibly TRBD2 for D (6 bases). This sample comprised peripheral blood, obtained on day 0 of AZD1222 vaccination. CDR3 residues: CASSAKLARRTDTQYF. CDR3 coding DNA: TGTGCCAGCAGCGCCAAGCTAGCGCGAAGGACAGATACGCAGTATTTT.